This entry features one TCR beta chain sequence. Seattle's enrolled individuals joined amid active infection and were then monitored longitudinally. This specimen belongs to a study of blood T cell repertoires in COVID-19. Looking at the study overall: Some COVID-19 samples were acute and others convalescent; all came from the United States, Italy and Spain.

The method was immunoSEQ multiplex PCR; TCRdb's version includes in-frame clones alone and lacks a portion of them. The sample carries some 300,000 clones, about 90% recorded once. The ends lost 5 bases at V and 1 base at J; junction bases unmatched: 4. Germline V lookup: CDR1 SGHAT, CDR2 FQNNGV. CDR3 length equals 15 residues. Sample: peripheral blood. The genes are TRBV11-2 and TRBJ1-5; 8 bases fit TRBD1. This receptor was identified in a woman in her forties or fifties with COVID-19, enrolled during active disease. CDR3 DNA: TGTGCCAGCAGCACGGGACAGGCCAGCAATCAGCCCCAGCATTTT. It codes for CASSTGQASNQPQHF.